This T cell receptor beta chain was identified during a study of cytomegalovirus exposure and HLA in healthy donors. This clone was picked up one time. Per germline, CDR1 MNHEY and CDR2 SMNVEV (reference sequence). The CDR3 runs to 15 residues. The junction had 7 bases not matched to a gene; V was cut back by 6 bases and J by 4 bases. Vbeta (60) and Jbeta (13) primers were used in the PCR. Assay used: immunoSEQ multiplex PCR; TCRdb lists only in-frame clones, some missing. Here the sample spans 110,000 or so clones, roughly 79% being singletons. The source of this sequence is a woman aged 45-60 years in good health and CMV-seropositive. The source material was PBMCs. This chain uses TRBV27 with TRBJ2-1; 9 bases are shared with TRBD1. The CDR3 here is CASRQGQGRYNEQFF. DNA for the CDR3: TGTGCCAGCAGACAAGGACAGGGGAGGTACAATGAGCAGTTCTTC.